These T cell receptor beta chains were read from a single sample in a study of cytomegalovirus exposure and HLA in healthy donors. Using immunoSEQ multiplex PCR, the repertoire was profiled, and TCRdb retains in-frame clones only, with some absent. The sample lists some 93,000 clones; roughly a tenth were seen once. Source material: PBMCs. The receptors stem from a man over 45 in good health and CMV-seropositive. Both conserved end residues are part of each CDR3. D genes are given only for firm matches. Where a row states a size, it is once, few, many or the class of an expanded clone; other rows omit it.

cdr3_length d_call j_call v_call clone_size cdr3_aa cdr3_nt
12 TRBD1 TRBJ1-1 TRBV2 NA CASSRLQGKAFF TGTGCCAGCAGTCGATTACAGGGGAAGGCTTTCTTT
14 NA TRBJ2-2 TRBV27 few CASSYEGNTGELFF TGTGCCAGCAGTTATGAGGGGAACACCGGGGAGCTGTTTTTT
15 NA TRBJ2-2 TRBV28 NA CASSFSGRIAGELFF TGTGCCAGCAGTTTTTCGGGAAGAATCGCCGGGGAGCTGTTTTTT
15 NA TRBJ2-7 TRBV6-5 many CASSYSRTDTYEQYF TGTGCCAGCAGTTACTCGCGCACAGATACCTACGAGCAGTACTTC
14 TRBD1 TRBJ2-7 TRBV27 once CASSSEQGRYEQYF TGTGCCAGCAGTTCAGAACAGGGGCGCTACGAGCAGTACTTC
14 NA TRBJ1-6 TRBV25-1 NA CASSGTVPNSPLHF TGTGCCAGCAGTGGCACAGTCCCCAATTCACCCCTCCACTTT
15 NA TRBJ2-1 TRBV7-2 few CASSFRGRRGNEQFF TGTGCCAGCAGCTTTCGGGGGAGGCGAGGAAATGAGCAGTTCTTC
17 TRBD1 TRBJ2-5 TRBV4-3 NA CASSQDFYRGYQETQYF TGCGCCAGCAGCCAAGATTTCTACAGGGGGTACCAAGAGACCCAGTACTTC
16 TRBD2 TRBJ2-3 TRBV7-9 many CASEDGTSGRGDTQYF TGTGCCAGCGAGGACGGGACTAGCGGGAGGGGAGATACGCAGTATTTT
16 TRBD1 TRBJ1-3 TRBV28 NA CASRAGTVLSGNTIYF TGTGCCAGCAGGGCTGGGACAGTTCTCTCTGGAAACACCATATATTTT
16 TRBD1 TRBJ2-5 TRBV5-6 few CASSLYRDSLQETQYF TGTGCCAGCAGCTTGTACCGGGACAGTCTCCAAGAGACCCAGTACTTC
16 NA TRBJ2-7 TRBV5-1 NA CASSAGGTTASYEQYF TGCGCCAGCAGCGCAGGGGGGACAACTGCCTCCTACGAGCAGTACTTC
12 TRBD1 TRBJ1-1 TRBV2 few CASGQGIGEAFF TGTGCCAGCGGACAGGGGATAGGTGAAGCTTTCTTT
10 NA TRBJ2-5 TRBV29-1 NA CSVNQENQYF TGCAGCGTGAACCAAGAGAACCAGTACTTC
15 TRBD2 TRBJ2-1 TRBV19 few CASRGLAGGYNEQFF TGTGCCAGTAGGGGACTAGCGGGAGGTTACAATGAGCAGTTCTTC